The rows below give T cell receptor beta chains drawn from one sample of a study of tumor-infiltrating lymphocytes in glioblastoma multiforme. One entry per CDR3 protein results from TCRdb running MiXCR on the multiplex PCR reads. In the table there are 30,000 or so distinct CDR3 sequences, more than 55% of which are singletons. The sample comprised brain tumor tissue. These receptors were collected from a male donor with glioblastoma. CDR3s include the opening cysteine and the closing phenylalanine or tryptophan. D genes are given only for firm matches. Clone sizes are given selectively: once, few, many, or a class where the clone is expanded.

D: TRBD2
V: TRBV10-3
J: TRBJ2-5
size: -
length: 15
CDR3: CATCAGAGLEETQYF
DNA: TGTGCCACCTGCGCGGGAGCGGGACTGGAAGAGACCCAGTACTTC

D: -
V: TRBV20-1
J: TRBJ2-1
size: many
length: 11
CDR3: CSARDYNEQFF
DNA: TGCAGTGCTAGGGACTACAATGAGCAGTTCTTC

D: -
V: TRBV5-5
J: TRBJ1-2
size: -
length: 13
CDR3: CAGSSGHHYGCTF
DNA: -

D: -
V: TRBV4-1
J: TRBJ2-7
size: many
length: 15
CDR3: CASSRDPGTNYEQYF
DNA: TGCGCCAGCAGCCGAGATCCAGGGACAAACTACGAGCAGTACTTC

D: TRBD1
V: TRBV24-1
J: TRBJ2-2
size: -
length: 15
CDR3: CATAPGQTNTGELFF
DNA: TGTGCCACCGCCCCGGGACAGACTAACACCGGGGAGCTGTTTTTT

D: -
V: TRBV30
J: TRBJ2-4
size: many
length: 13
CDR3: CAWSPPAKNIQYF
DNA: TGTGCCTGGAGTCCTCCTGCCAAAAACATTCAGTACTTC

D: TRBD1
V: TRBV27
J: TRBJ1-1
size: -
length: 14
CDR3: CASSSEGGGTEAFF
DNA: TGTGCCAGCAGTTCGGAAGGGGGCGGCACTGAAGCTTTCTTT

D: -
V: TRBV6-5
J: TRBJ2-2
size: -
length: 15
CDR3: CASSSLYGETGELFF
DNA: TGTGCCAGCAGTTCACTCTACGGAGAGACCGGGGAGCTGTTTTTT

D: -
V: TRBV7-3
J: TRBJ1-6
size: -
length: 14
CDR3: CTCSLRGDNSPLLF
DNA: TGTACCTGCAGCTTAAGGGGGGATAATTCACCCCTCCTCTTT

D: TRBD2
V: TRBV6-1
J: TRBJ2-7
size: -
length: 15
CDR3: CASSEELAGADEQYF
DNA: TGTGCCAGCAGTGAAGAACTAGCGGGAGCGGACGAGCAGTACTTC

D: -
V: TRBV11-2
J: TRBJ2-1
size: -
length: 13
CDR3: CASSRGISNEQFF
DNA: TGTGCCAGCAGCAGGGGGATTTCCAATGAGCAGTTCTTC

D: TRBD1
V: TRBV10-3
J: TRBJ2-1
size: -
length: 13
CDR3: CAIKQGAANKQFF
DNA: TGTGCCATCAAGCAGGGGGCTGCCAATAAGCAGTTCTTC

D: -
V: TRBV6-1
J: TRBJ1-4
size: medium-sized
length: 15
CDR3: CASSEGTVANEKLFF
DNA: TGTGCCAGCAGTGAAGGGACAGTGGCGAATGAAAAACTGTTTTTT

D: TRBD1
V: TRBV20-1
J: TRBJ1-5
size: many
length: 14
CDR3: CSGGKGAGNQPQHF
DNA: TGCAGCGGGGGTAAGGGGGCCGGCAATCAGCCCCAGCATTTT

D: -
V: TRBV20-1
J: TRBJ1-6
size: -
length: 18
CDR3: CSARDHSSGTWDNSHLHF
DNA: TGCAGCGCTAGAGATCACTCCTCCGGGACCTGGGATAATTCACACCTCCACTTT

D: -
V: TRBV6-2/TRBV6-3
J: TRBJ1-1
size: many
length: 13
CDR3: CASIKSGSTEAFF
DNA: TGTGCCAGCATTAAATCAGGGTCCACTGAAGCTTTCTTT

D: TRBD2
V: TRBV20-1
J: TRBJ2-7
size: many
length: 11
CDR3: CRVAGDYEQYF
DNA: TGCAGAGTAGCGGGAGACTACGAGCAGTACTTC

D: TRBD2
V: TRBV20-1
J: TRBJ2-3
size: few
length: 15
CDR3: CNARLREFGTDTQYF
DNA: TGCAATGCTAGGCTGCGGGAGTTTGGAACAGATACACAGTATTTT

D: -
V: TRBV29-1
J: TRBJ2-1
size: -
length: 14
CDR3: CSVGGRQGGDEQFF
DNA: TGCAGCGTTGGGGGGCGGCAGGGGGGTGATGAGCAGTTTTTC

D: -
V: TRBV20-1
J: TRBJ2-1
size: few
length: 14
CDR3: CSTRHYRHYNEQFF
DNA: TGCAGTACTAGACACTACAGACACTACAACGAGCAGTTCTTC

D: -
V: TRBV25-1
J: TRBJ2-1
size: many
length: 13
CDR3: CASRPGTYNEQFF
DNA: TGTGCCAGCAGACCTGGGACTTACAATGAGCAGTTCTTC

D: TRBD1
V: TRBV7-3
J: TRBJ1-2
size: -
length: 14
CDR3: CASSLGQGTYGYTF
DNA: TGTGCCAGCAGCCTCGGACAGGGCACATATGGCTACACCTTC

D: -
V: TRBV20-1
J: TRBJ2-1
size: many
length: 15
CDR3: CSARDHRFGYNEQFF
DNA: TGCAGTGCTAGAGACCACAGGTTCGGGTACAATGAGCAGTTCTTC

D: -
V: TRBV5-1
J: TRBJ2-3
size: -
length: 16
CDR3: CASSLSTIGRTDTQYF
DNA: TGCGCCAGCAGCCTTTCGACTATCGGGAGGACAGATACGCAGTACTTT

D: -
V: TRBV10-3
J: TRBJ2-3
size: -
length: 15
CDR3: CAIGESSPSTDTRYF
DNA: TGTGCCATCGGTGAGTCGAGTCCTAGCACAGATACGCGGTATTTT

D: -
V: TRBV7-9
J: TRBJ1-1
size: -
length: 15
CDR3: CSSSLVQGVIAEAFF
DNA: TGTAGCAGCAGCTTAGTACAGGGAGTAATCGCTGAAGCTTTCTTT

D: -
V: TRBV20-1
J: TRBJ1-2
size: -
length: 10
CDR3: CSASGGGYTF
DNA: TGCAGTGCAAGCGGGGGTGGCTATACCTTC

D: -
V: TRBV5-6
J: TRBJ2-7
size: -
length: 14
CDR3: CASSLGALGYEQYF
DNA: TGTGCCAGCAGCTTGGGGGCACTAGGGTACGAGCAGTACTTC

D: TRBD2
V: TRBV5-5
J: TRBJ2-1
size: once
length: 17
CDR3: CASSLAPRTSGNNEQFF
DNA: TGTGCCAGCAGCTTGGCCCCTAGAACTAGCGGAAACAATGAGCAGTTCTTC

D: -
V: TRBV11-1
J: TRBJ2-7
size: -
length: 13
CDR3: CASSLDFSHEQYF
DNA: TGTGCCAGCAGCTTAGATTTCAGCCACGAGCAGTACTTC

D: TRBD2
V: TRBV6-1
J: TRBJ2-3
size: -
length: 16
CDR3: CASSEVMTSGAYMQYF
DNA: TGTGCCAGCAGTGAAGTAATGACTAGCGGGGCATATATGCAGTATTTT

D: TRBD2
V: TRBV5-1
J: TRBJ2-7
size: -
length: 13
CDR3: CASSLAGEGEQYF
DNA: TGCGCCAGCAGCTTGGCGGGGGAGGGAGAGCAGTACTTC

D: TRBD1
V: TRBV20-1
J: TRBJ2-3
size: -
length: 14
CDR3: CSANRDRSTGTRYF
DNA: TGCAGTGCAAACCGGGACAGGAGCACGGGTACGCGGTATTTT

D: -
V: TRBV7-9
J: TRBJ2-1
size: -
length: 14
CDR3: CASSFGAGTGEQFF
DNA: TGTGCCAGCAGCTTCGGGGCAGGAACGGGTGAGCAGTTCTTC

D: -
V: TRBV10-3
J: TRBJ2-7
size: -
length: 13
CDR3: CAGRHVLAYEQYF
DNA: TGTGCCGGGCGTCACGTTTTGGCCTACGAGCAGTACTTC

D: -
V: TRBV12-3/TRBV12-4
J: TRBJ2-6
size: -
length: 16
CDR3: CASSLGPFFGANVLTF
DNA: TGTGCCAGCAGTTTAGGTCCGTTCTTCGGGGCCAACGTCCTGACTTTC

D: -
V: TRBV19
J: TRBJ2-2
size: many
length: 16
CDR3: CASSMWGSSNTGELFF
DNA: TGTGCCAGTAGTATGTGGGGCAGTTCGAACACCGGGGAGCTGTTTTTT

D: TRBD2
V: TRBV29-1
J: TRBJ2-5
size: medium-sized
length: 16
CDR3: CSVQKGTSGLQETQYF
DNA: TGCAGCGTCCAAAAGGGGACTAGCGGGTTACAAGAGACCCAGTACTTC

D: -
V: TRBV28
J: TRBJ2-1
size: -
length: 16
CDR3: CASSSSWGPQNNEQFF
DNA: TGTGCCAGCAGTTCGTCTTGGGGCCCCCAAAACAATGAGCAGTTCTTC

D: -
V: TRBV10-3
J: TRBJ2-2
size: many
length: 12
CDR3: CAISEDTGELFF
DNA: TGTGCCATCAGTGAGGACACCGGGGAGCTGTTTTTT

D: -
V: TRBV7-8
J: TRBJ1-4
size: -
length: 15
CDR3: CASSPHRDSKEKLFF
DNA: TGTGCCAGCAGCCCCCACAGGGATTCGAAGGAAAAACTGTTTTTT

D: TRBD1
V: TRBV6-2/TRBV6-3
J: TRBJ2-7
size: -
length: 15
CDR3: CASSRGQGANNEQYF
DNA: TGTGCCAGCAGTAGGGGACAGGGGGCGAACAACGAGCAGTACTTC

D: TRBD2
V: TRBV11-1
J: TRBJ2-7
size: few
length: 15
CDR3: CASSRTSGSVNEQYF
DNA: TGTGCCAGCAGCAGGACTAGCGGGAGTGTCAACGAGCAGTACTTC

D: -
V: TRBV12-3/TRBV12-4
J: TRBJ1-6
size: many
length: 16
CDR3: CASSLSIQVQGSTKHF
DNA: TGTGCCAGCAGTTTATCTATACAGGTCCAGGGTAGTACCAAACACTTT

D: -
V: TRBV29-1
J: TRBJ2-7
size: -
length: 12
CDR3: CSVGTSSYEQYF
DNA: TGCAGCGTTGGAACTAGCAGCTACGAGCAGTACTTC

D: -
V: TRBV6-2/TRBV6-3
J: TRBJ1-5
size: -
length: 15
CDR3: CASSYYGQSNQPQHF
DNA: TGTGCCAGCAGTTACTACGGACAGAGCAATCAGCCCCAGCATTTT

D: -
V: TRBV10-3
J: TRBJ1-1
size: few
length: 16
CDR3: CAIGESGGRANTEAFF
DNA: TGTGCCATCGGTGAGTCGGGGGGCAGGGCCAACACTGAAGCTTTCTTT

D: -
V: TRBV6-5
J: TRBJ2-1
size: few
length: 15
CDR3: CASSPQRDSYNEQFF
DNA: TGTGCCAGCAGTCCCCAAAGAGATTCCTACAATGAGCAGTTCTTC

D: -
V: TRBV20-1
J: TRBJ2-1
size: -
length: 14
CDR3: CCARVRVVASEQFF
DNA: TGCTGTGCTAGAGTTCGTGTGGTAGCATCTGAGCAGTTCTTC

D: -
V: TRBV11-1
J: TRBJ1-2
size: -
length: 13
CDR3: CASSLRQNYGYTF
DNA: TGTGCCAGCAGCCTCCGACAGAACTATGGCTACACCTTC

D: TRBD1
V: TRBV2
J: TRBJ2-7
size: few
length: 14
CDR3: CASSEGQGTGEQYF
DNA: TGTGCCAGCAGTGAGGGACAGGGAACGGGGGAGCAGTACTTC

D: -
V: TRBV20-1
J: TRBJ2-7
size: once
length: 14
CDR3: CSARHYRHYNEQYF
DNA: TGCAGTGCTAGACACTACAGACATTACAATGAGCAGTACTTC

D: TRBD2
V: TRBV6-5
J: TRBJ2-1
size: -
length: 15
CDR3: CASQTGASGRDEHFF
DNA: TGTGCCAGCCAAACCGGGGCTAGCGGGCGGGATGAGCATTTCTTC

D: TRBD2
V: TRBV12-3/TRBV12-4
J: TRBJ2-7
size: many
length: 14
CDR3: CASSYERGFYEQYF
DNA: TGTGCCAGCAGTTATGAGCGGGGGTTCTACGAGCAGTACTTC

D: -
V: TRBV28
J: TRBJ1-5
size: -
length: 18
CDR3: CASSFLGESAPSNQPQHF
DNA: TGTGCCAGCAGTTTTTTGGGTGAGTCGGCTCCTAGCAATCAGCCCCAGCATTTT